The present entry profiles one T cell receptor (beta chain) with its context. The specificity of this receptor is unknown. No much larger clone exists at a distance of one base, and base qualities are not known. This record comes from a study of T cell changes during pregnancy in multiple sclerosis (dated by TCRdb to about 2019). Regarding the study in general: The study examined how the T cell repertoire changed over the course of pregnancy in women with multiple sclerosis.

The library came from the immunoSEQ multiplex PCR assay. As stored in TCRdb, this immuneACCESS dataset retains in-frame rearrangements with V and J assigned. A fraction of the clones does not appear; measured against another copy, unresolved V genes explain less than half of the discrepancy, and the remainder lacks a known reason. The table for this sample lists more than 40,000 clones; approximately 94% of them were counted only once. The top ten clonotypes cover just under 0.6% of the sample. A distance of 9 bases separates the germline ends of V and J, which lose 4 bases and 0 bases respectively. CDR1 and CDR2, per the germline V gene, are SGHTA and FQGNSA. The CDR3, cysteine through phenylalanine, is 14 amino acids long. The sequence is cut down to CDR3 DNA, 42 bases in frame from base 1.

The sequence links TRBV7-2 to TRBJ2-5; the D gene is unclear. This clonotype was sampled from a female donor with multiple sclerosis, enrolled in a pregnancy study. The sample was CD4+ T cells from peripheral blood mononuclear cells, taken in the second trimester of pregnancy. This receptor has the CDR3 CASSSQRYQETQYF. The bases are TGTGCCAGCAGCTCCCAGAGGTACCAAGAGACCCAGTACTTC.